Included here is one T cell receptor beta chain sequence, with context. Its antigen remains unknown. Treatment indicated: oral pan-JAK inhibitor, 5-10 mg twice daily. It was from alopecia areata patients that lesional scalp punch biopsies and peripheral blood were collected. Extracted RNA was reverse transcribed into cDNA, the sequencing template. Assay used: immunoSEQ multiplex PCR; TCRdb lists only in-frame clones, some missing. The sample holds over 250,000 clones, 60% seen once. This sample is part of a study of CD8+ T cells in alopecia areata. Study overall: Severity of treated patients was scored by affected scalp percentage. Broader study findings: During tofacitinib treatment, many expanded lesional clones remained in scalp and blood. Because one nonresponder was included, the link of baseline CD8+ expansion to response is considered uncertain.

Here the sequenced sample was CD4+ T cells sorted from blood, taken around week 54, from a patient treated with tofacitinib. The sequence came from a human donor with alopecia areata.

CDR3 amino acids: CASSQGGFSPLHF. CDR3 DNA sequence: TGCGCCAGCAGCCAAGGAGGGTTCTCACCCCTCCACTTT. The chain is built from TRBV4-3 and TRBJ1-6, with unresolved D. Per germline, CDR1 LGHNA and CDR2 YSLEER. V was trimmed by 1 base and J by 10 bases, leaving 8 bases between them. The CDR3 has 13 amino acids.